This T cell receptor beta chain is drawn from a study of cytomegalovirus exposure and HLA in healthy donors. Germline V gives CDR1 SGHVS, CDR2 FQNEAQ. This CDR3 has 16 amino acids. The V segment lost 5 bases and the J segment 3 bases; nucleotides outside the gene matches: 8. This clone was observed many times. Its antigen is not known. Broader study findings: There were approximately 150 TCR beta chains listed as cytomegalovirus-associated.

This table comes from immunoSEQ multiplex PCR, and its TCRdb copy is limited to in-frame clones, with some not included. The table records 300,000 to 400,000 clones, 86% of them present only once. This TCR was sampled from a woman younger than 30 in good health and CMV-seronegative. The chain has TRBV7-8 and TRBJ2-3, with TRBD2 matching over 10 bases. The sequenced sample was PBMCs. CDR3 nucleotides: TGTGCCAGCAGCCCCAGAGCGGGGGGGCGGACAGATACGCAGTATTTT. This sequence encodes CASSPRAGGRTDTQYF.